The 30 T cell receptor beta chains below were found in one sample sequenced in a study of CD8+ T cells in alopecia areata. The authors extracted RNA and reverse transcribed it into cDNA as the sequencing template. Produced via immunoSEQ multiplex PCR; TCRdb's table is partial and in-frame only. The table lists roughly 230,000 clones, approximately 40% of them singletons. Treatment defined: oral pan-JAK inhibitor, 5-10 mg twice daily. Here the sequenced sample was CD4+ T cells sorted from blood, taken around week 36, from a patient treated with tofacitinib. Receptors were obtained from a human donor with alopecia areata.

The gene calls are TRBV15 and TRBJ2-7, with 12 bases that match TRBD2. In germline, CDR1 is LNHNV, CDR2 YYDKDF (reference sequence). V shed 0 bases and J 3 bases; nucleotides not matched to a gene: 15. This CDR3 spans 20 amino acids. The DNA of the CDR3 is TGTGCCACCAGCAGAGAGGGGGTTCCGGGACTAGCGGGCCCGGGCTACGAGCAGTACTTC. Translating gives CATSREGVPGLAGPGYEQYF.

This clone was seen a few times. This chain links TRBV7-9 with TRBJ2-3, with D perhaps being TRBD1 or TRBD2 (6 bases each). Germline CDR1 and CDR2: SEHNR and FQNEAQ (reference sequence). This CDR3 has 15 amino acids. Trimming removed 5 bases from V and 2 bases from J, with 14 bases in between. CDR3 amino acids: CASSRAAGHTDTQYF. CDR3 coding DNA: TGTGCCAGCAGCCGCGCGGCGGGACACACAGATACGCAGTATTTT. The complete variable domain, with remaining parts taken from reference TRBV7-9 and TRBJ2-3, reads DTGVSQNPRHKITKRGQNVTFRCDPISEHNRLYWYRQTLGQGPEFLTYFQNEAQLEKSRLLSDRFSAERPKGSFSTLEIQRTEQGDSAMYLCASSRAAGHTDTQYFGPGTRLTVL.

This sequence joins TRBV5-4 and TRBJ2-5, with unresolved D. CDR1 is SGHNT, CDR2 YYREEE, per germline (reference sequence). This CDR3 has 15 amino acids. V lost 3 bases and J 1 base, leaving 13 bases between the germline ends. In DNA, the CDR3 is TGTGCCAGCAGCTCGCCCGATACCCTCCAAGAGACCCAGTACTTC. Translated, it gives CASSSPDTLQETQYF.

The rearrangement uses TRBV4-2 and TRBJ2-5; D is unclear. CDR1 and CDR2 (germline): LGHNA, YNFKEQ. V shed 4 bases and J shed 2 bases, with 11 bases lying between them. This CDR3 comprises 14 residues. The CDR3 sequence is CASSPSSPQETQYF. The DNA for the CDR3 is TGTGCCAGCAGCCCCTCGAGTCCTCAAGAGACCCAGTACTTC.

The V call is TRBV18, the J call TRBJ2-3; D is unclear. CDR3 length equals 14 residues. The germline CDR1 and CDR2 sequences are KGHSH and LQKENI. The germline V and J ends were trimmed by 3 bases and 5 bases, with 12 bases remaining between them. The CDR3 sequence is CASSPVSVEDTQYF. The CDR3 nucleotides read TGTGCCAGCTCACCGGTTTCGGTGGAAGATACGCAGTATTTT. The complete variable domain, with remaining parts taken from reference TRBV18 and TRBJ2-3, reads NAGVMQNPRHLVRRRGQEARLRCSPMKGHSHVYWYRQLPEEGLKFMVYLQKENIIDESGMPKERFSAEFPKEGPSILRIQQVVRGDSAAYFCASSPVSVEDTQYFGPGTRLTVL.

The chain recombines TRBV18 with TRBJ1-1, with 10 bases that match TRBD1. The germline CDR1 and CDR2 sequences are KGHSH and LQKENI. V dropped 0 bases and J dropped 4; count of bases not matched to a gene: 5. The CDR3 loop spans 16 amino acids. The CDR3 is CASSPPSGQGGTEAFF. The CDR3 DNA reads as TGTGCCAGCTCACCACCGTCCGGACAGGGGGGCACTGAAGCTTTCTTT.

The genes are TRBV18 and TRBJ2-6; D not resolved. V shed 2 bases and J shed 2 bases, with 7 bases lying between them. CDR1 is KGHSH, CDR2 LQKENI, per germline. This CDR3 is 15 amino acids long. CDR3 sequence (DNA): TGTGCCAGCTCACCATTACTTACTGGGGCCAACGTCCTGACTTTC. It codes for CASSPLLTGANVLTF.

The V call is TRBV28, the J call TRBJ2-7; D gene ambiguous. CDR1 MDHEN and CDR2 SYDVKM come from the germline V gene. V was shortened by 3 bases and J by 8 bases, with 11 bases between the two germline ends. The CDR3 spans 12 residues. The CDR3 is CASSFPHSQQYF. The DNA for the CDR3 is TGTGCCAGCAGTTTTCCCCACTCTCAGCAGTACTTC.

This chain uses TRBV11-1 with TRBJ2-7; TRBD2 matches 8 bases. V lost 5 bases, J lost 6 bases, and 12 bases stayed unmatched. CDR1 is SGHAT, CDR2 FQDESV, per germline (reference sequence). The length of the CDR3 is 15 residues. The CDR3 is CASSGGLSGRSEQYF. The CDR3 region has the DNA TGTGCCAGCAGCGGAGGACTAAGCGGGAGATCCGAGCAGTACTTC.

This clone was observed a few times. The chain is built from TRBV7-2 and TRBJ2-7; the D gene is possibly TRBD1 (5 bases). The V gene lost 4 bases and the J gene lost 0 bases, with 16 bases spanning the gap. Germline V gene data show CDR1 as SGHTA and CDR2 as FQGNSA. This CDR3 is built from 16 residues. CDR3 DNA sequence: TGTGCCAGCAGCTCGGGTGGGGCCCTACGCTCCTACGAGCAGTACTTC. The encoded protein is CASSSGGALRSYEQYF.

This clone occurred a few times. The chain carries TRBV5-1 and TRBJ2-1; 7 nucleotides match TRBD2. The CDR3 has 16 residues. The V gene's germline CDR1 is SGHRS and CDR2 YFSETQ. V shed 0 bases, J shed 6 bases, and the junction held 9 bases outside the gene matches. CDR3 residues: CASSLGVLASGNEQFF. Written as DNA, the CDR3 is TGCGCCAGCAGCTTGGGCGTACTAGCGTCGGGCAATGAGCAGTTCTTC. Complete variable domain (other parts from reference TRBV5-1 and TRBJ2-1): KAGVTQTPRYLIKTRGQQVTLSCSPISGHRSVSWYQQTPGQGLQFLFEYFSETQRNKGNFPGRFSGRQFSNSRSEMNVSTLELGDSALYLCASSLGVLASGNEQFFGPGTRLTVL.

The V and J genes are TRBV5-1 and TRBJ2-6; TRBD2 matches at 9 bases. Trimming cost V 1 base and J 0 bases; bases outside gene matches: 14. In germline, CDR1 is SGHRS, CDR2 YFSETQ. The CDR3 runs 21 residues. This CDR3 is CASSLKLVVASGDSGANVLTF. The CDR3 DNA is TGCGCCAGCAGCTTGAAATTGGTTGTGGCTAGCGGGGACTCTGGGGCCAACGTCCTGACTTTC.

This clone was observed a handful of times. The chain joins TRBV29-1 to TRBJ2-2, with 14 bases matching TRBD2. Germline CDR1 SQVTM, CDR2 ANQGSEA. V lost 2 bases, J lost 4 bases, and 6 bases stayed unmatched. This CDR3 is built from 17 residues. Here the CDR3 DNA reads TGCAGCGTTGAATTGGGACTAGCGGGAGTTCGCACCGGGGAGCTGTTTTTT. As protein: CSVELGLAGVRTGELFF.

The chain has TRBV5-1 and TRBJ2-5; a weak D match, TRBD2 (6 bases). The CDR3 totals 15 residues. V was cut by 4 bases and J by 1 base, with 14 bases left in between. Germline CDR1 reads SGHRS; CDR2 reads YFSETQ. CDR3 amino acids: CASSQDNGGQETQYF. CDR3 nucleotides: TGCGCCAGCAGCCAGGATAACGGGGGCCAAGAGACCCAGTACTTC. The complete variable domain, with remaining parts taken from reference TRBV5-1 and TRBJ2-5, reads KAGVTQTPRYLIKTRGQQVTLSCSPISGHRSVSWYQQTPGQGLQFLFEYFSETQRNKGNFPGRFSGRQFSNSRSEMNVSTLELGDSALYLCASSQDNGGQETQYFGPGTRLLVL.

This sequence joins TRBV25-1 and TRBJ2-2; D ambiguous. V was trimmed by 5 bases and J by 0 bases, leaving 7 bases between them. CDR1 is MGHDK, CDR2 SYGVNS, per germline. The CDR3 runs 14 residues. The CDR3 reads CASSTAANTGELFF. The CDR3 DNA is TGTGCCAGCAGTACAGCCGCGAACACCGGGGAGCTGTTTTTT.

The chain links TRBV6-1 to TRBJ2-4, with D unclear. From germline, CDR1 is MNHNS and CDR2 SASEGT. Trimming removed 4 bases at V and 6 bases at J, with 13 bases between. This CDR3 comprises 14 residues. CDR3 sequence reads: CASSVLRSPNIQYF. CDR3 sequence (DNA): TGTGCCAGCAGTGTACTCAGATCCCCAAACATTCAGTACTTC.

This clone showed up just a few times. The CDR3 sequence: CASSPALAGDEQYF. DNA of the CDR3: TGTGCCAGCTCACCGGCACTAGCGGGAGATGAGCAGTACTTC. V and J are TRBV18 and TRBJ2-7; 11 bases map to TRBD2. The CDR3 consists of 14 residues. Looked up from germline, CDR1 is KGHSH and CDR2 is LQKENI. The ends lost 3 bases at V and 7 bases at J; junction bases unmatched: 5.

This clone was counted only a few times. V usage is TRBV29-1 and J usage is TRBJ2-7; possibly TRBD1 for D (6 bases). This CDR3 contains 13 residues. Germline-derived CDR1 and CDR2 are SQVTM and ANQGSEA. V was pared by 7 bases and J by 2 bases, with 15 bases between. DNA of the CDR3: TGCAGCGCTAAGGCAGGGGTTGCCTACGAGCAGTACTTC. It is translated as CSAKAGVAYEQYF.

This chain connects TRBV30 to TRBJ2-1, with 8 bases aligning to TRBD2. V gave up 2 bases and J gave up 14 bases; unmatched junction bases: 5. Germline V gene lookup returns CDR1 GTSNPN and CDR2 SVGIG (reference sequence). The CDR3 is 11 residues long. CDR3 region: CAWSRGTSEFF. In DNA, the CDR3 is TGTGCCTGGAGTCGTGGGACTAGTGAGTTCTTC.

This clone has more than one count but fewer than ten. V is TRBV30 and J is TRBJ1-5; D call uncertain. Germline values: CDR1 GTSNPN, CDR2 SVGIG (reference sequence). This CDR3 comprises 16 residues. With 3 bases removed from V and 0 bases from J, the gap between germline ends came to 15 bases. As DNA, the CDR3 is TGTGCCTGGAGCCCCCGGCCGGGATCTAGCAATCAGCCCCAGCATTTT. Translation: CAWSPRPGSSNQPQHF.

This clone occurred a few times. The V gene is TRBV29-1, the J gene TRBJ1-1, with TRBD1 matching 7 bases. The V gene's germline CDR1 is SQVTM and CDR2 ANQGSEA. The J segment lost 0 bases and the V segment lost 6 bases, leaving 7 bases of the junction unmatched. This CDR3 has 14 amino acids. CDR3 amino acids: CSVGVRGMNTEAFF. CDR3 bases: TGCAGCGTGGGGGTCAGGGGGATGAACACTGAAGCTTTCTTT.

V usage is TRBV29-1 and J usage is TRBJ1-4; D call uncertain. The CDR3 loop spans 14 amino acids. The germline gives CDR1 SQVTM, CDR2 ANQGSEA. V dropped 5 bases and J dropped 8 bases, with 18 bases sitting between them. The CDR3 is CSVNVGNEGEKLFF. CDR3 coding DNA: TGCAGCGTTAATGTTGGCAACGAGGGCGAAAAACTGTTTTTT.

J is TRBJ1-4 and V is TRBV29-1, with D unresolved. This CDR3 spans 12 amino acids. CDR1 is SQVTM, CDR2 ANQGSEA, per germline. V shed 4 bases and J shed 8 bases, with 11 bases lying between them. The CDR3 sequence is CSVVTSREKLFF. The CDR3 DNA follows: TGCAGCGTTGTGACATCAAGGGAAAAACTGTTTTTT.

This clone appeared a few times. This sequence joins TRBV7-2 and TRBJ2-7, with TRBD2 matching 10 bases. The ends lost 7 bases at V and 1 base at J; junction bases unmatched: 4. The CDR3 sequence is 14 residues long. CDR1 and CDR2 from the germline V gene are SGHTA and FQGNSA. The CDR3 protein is CASTLAGASYEQYF. CDR3 nucleotide sequence: TGTGCCAGCACCCTAGCGGGAGCATCCTACGAGCAGTACTTC.

The chain recombines TRBV18 with TRBJ2-4; 9 nucleotides agree with TRBD2. The J call may be incorrect, as the DNA end agrees better with TRBJ2-5. The CDR3 length is 13 residues. CDR1 is KGHSH and CDR2 is LQKENI in the germline V gene. CDR3 nucleotide sequence: TGTGCCAGCTCACCAGGACTAGCGGAGACCCAGTACTTC. Translating it yields CASSPGLAETQYF.

The chain uses TRBV29-1 and TRBJ2-7, with D perhaps TRBD2 (5 bases). V lost 4 bases and J 1 base, leaving 14 bases between the germline ends. Per germline, CDR1 SQVTM and CDR2 ANQGSEA. The CDR3 totals 14 residues. The CDR3 loop reads CSVVFSLVSYEQYF. The CDR3 bases are TGCAGCGTTGTGTTCTCACTAGTTTCCTACGAGCAGTACTTC.

This clone was counted a few times. The chain is built from TRBV9 and TRBJ2-6; TRBD1 aligns across 9 bases. J lost 2 bases, V lost 4 bases, and 7 bases had no gene match. The V gene's germline CDR1 is SGDLS and CDR2 YYNGEE. The CDR3 totals 17 residues. The CDR3 reads CASSPHRGQAGANVLTF. DNA for the CDR3: TGTGCCAGCAGCCCCCACAGGGGGCAAGCTGGGGCCAACGTCCTGACTTTC.

The V call is TRBV11-2, the J call TRBJ2-1; D gene unclear. The CDR3 spans 14 residues. From germline, CDR1 is SGHAT and CDR2 FQNNGV. V lost 8 bases to trimming and J lost 1 base, with 12 bases between them. The CDR3 sequence is CASSRRESYNEQFF. For the CDR3, the DNA is TGTGCCAGCTCCCGGCGTGAATCCTACAATGAGCAGTTCTTC.

This sequence joins TRBV19 and TRBJ2-7; D not certain. V lost 3 bases to trimming and J lost 0 bases, with 9 bases between them. From germline, CDR1 is LNHDA and CDR2 SQIVND (reference sequence). This CDR3 has 14 residues. CDR3 coding DNA: TGTGCCAGTAGTATTGAACTGCTCTCCTACGAGCAGTACTTC. This encodes CASSIELLSYEQYF.

The genes are TRBV7-2 and TRBJ2-3; no clear D gene. CDR3 length equals 14 residues. Germline loops: CDR1 SGHTA, CDR2 FQGNSA. V shed 3 bases and J shed 2 bases, with 9 bases lying between them. The CDR3 coding sequence is TGTGCCAGCAGCTTCACGCGAGACACAGATACGCAGTATTTT. Amino acid sequence: CASSFTRDTDTQYF.